Included here is one T cell receptor (beta chain) sequence, with context. The antigen remains undetermined. It was by quantitative 5'-RACE with molecular barcodes that TCR beta libraries were made. TCRdb re-called the 5' RACE reads with MiXCR, one entry per CDR3 protein. Here the sample spans some 270,000 distinct CDR3 sequences, roughly a third being singletons. The sample originates from a study of CD8 T cells in ankylosing spondylitis. Study conclusions and caveats: It appeared that ankylosing spondylitis blood was characterized by a TCR beta motif of several highly homologous variants. Disease-linked clones bore a CD8+ phenotype, appearing relatively rarely in peripheral blood. Clones linked to disease were reported to show significant enrichment in matched ankylosing spondylitis synovial fluid.

CDR3 size: 16 residues. The germline V gene encodes CDR1 MNHNS and CDR2 SASEGT. V shed 5 bases and J 7 bases; nucleotides not matched to a gene: 10. Material for sequencing was blood, either unsorted or a sorted T cell fraction (not recorded which). J is TRBJ2-2 and V is TRBV6-1, with 10 bases lining up with TRBD1. The sequence was collected from a male donor with ankylosing spondylitis or in good health (not recorded which). CDR3 sequence (DNA): TGTGCCAGCAGTCCTCTCGGACAGGGGGAAGTCGGGGAGCTGTTTTTT. Translated, it gives CASSPLGQGEVGELFF.